The clone carrying this TCR beta chain has ten or more counts. This record comes from a study of molecular identifiers for immune sequencing clone quantification. The wider study: Replicate experiments took RNA from around 18,000 or 91,000 naive CD8 cells, divided it five ways and sequenced four.

From the PCR reads, TCRdb called clonotypes with MiXCR, one entry per CDR3 protein. The sample lists 490,000 or so distinct CDR3 sequences, roughly 23% occurring once. The CDR3 extends over 14 amino acids. V shed 6 bases, J shed 0 bases, and the junction held 4 bases outside the gene matches. From germline, CDR1 is SQVTM and CDR2 ANQGSEA. The sequence came from a human donor in good health. Some libraries in this study had Jurkat cell RNA spiked in. The sequenced sample consisted of naive CD8+ T cells from blood, with Jurkat cell RNA spiked in. Sample subset: FACS-sorted CD8+CD4-CCR7+CD45RA+ naive T cells. The V call is TRBV29-1, the J call TRBJ1-5, with 8 bases identical to TRBD1. CDR3 region: CSVIQGDSNQPQHF. CDR3 nucleotide sequence: TGCAGCGTGATACAGGGGGATAGCAATCAGCCCCAGCATTTT.